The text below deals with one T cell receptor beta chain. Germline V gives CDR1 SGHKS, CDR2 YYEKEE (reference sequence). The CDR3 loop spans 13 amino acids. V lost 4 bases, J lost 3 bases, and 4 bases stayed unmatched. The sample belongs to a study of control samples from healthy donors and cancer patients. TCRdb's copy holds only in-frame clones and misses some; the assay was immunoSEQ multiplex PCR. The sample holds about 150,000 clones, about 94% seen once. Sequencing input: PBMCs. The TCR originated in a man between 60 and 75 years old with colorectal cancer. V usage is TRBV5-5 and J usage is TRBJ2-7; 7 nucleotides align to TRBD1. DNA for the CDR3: TGTGCCAGCAGCCACGGGACAGTCTACGAGCAGTACTTC. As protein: CASSHGTVYEQYF.